Listed below are T cell receptor beta chains from one sample, sequenced in a study of cytotoxic CD8 clonotypes in ibrutinib-treated CLL. Profiling relied on immunoSEQ multiplex PCR, and the TCRdb table lists in-frame clones only, not all of them. Of around 70,000 clones in the sample, 80% were seen once. Sequenced material: PBMCs, taken at disease progression, from a patient treated with ibrutinib. The receptors here all came from a human donor with chronic lymphocytic leukemia. Each CDR3 is given with its conserved first and last residue. The D gene is left open where the match is weak. Clone size, where shown, is once, few, many, or a class for clones that have expanded.

v_call,d_call,j_call,clone_size,cdr3_aa,cdr3_nt
TRBV30,.,TRBJ1-5,.,CAWSVGVQVTQPQHF,TGTGCCTGGAGTGTAGGAGTACAGGTCACTCAGCCCCAGCATTTT
TRBV11-2,.,TRBJ1-2,.,CASSLDGVGGYTF,TGTGCCAGCAGCTTAGACGGGGTGGGTGGCTACACCTTC
TRBV19,.,TRBJ1-3,.,CASSISQPAGNTIYF,TGTGCCAGTAGTATAAGCCAGCCCGCCGGAAACACCATATATTTT
TRBV18,.,TRBJ1-6,.,CASSPADLAGGSPLHF,TGTGCCAGCTCACCCGCGGACCTTGCGGGAGGTTCACCCCTCCACTTT
TRBV5-4,.,TRBJ2-1,.,CASSLDYSYNEQFF,TGTGCCAGCAGCTTGGACTACTCCTACAATGAGCAGTTCTTC
TRBV27,.,TRBJ2-7,few,CASRSLGGEQYF,TGTGCCAGCAGATCGTTGGGGGGCGAGCAGTACTTC
TRBV6-1,.,TRBJ1-2,.,CASTNTGRGGYTF,TGTGCCAGCACTAATACAGGGCGCGGTGGCTACACCTTC
TRBV5-5,TRBD1,TRBJ2-7,.,CASSLEGQGYEQYF,TGTGCCAGCAGCTTGGAGGGACAGGGTTACGAGCAGTACTTC
TRBV27,TRBD2,TRBJ2-3,.,CASSPLYGRAGTDTQYF,TGTGCCAGCAGTCCCCTCTACGGGAGGGCCGGCACAGATACGCAGTATTTT
TRBV7-9,.,TRBJ1-2,.,CASSLHGGREKQVTSGYTF,TGTGCCAGCAGCTTACATGGAGGGCGGGAAAAACAAGTAACCAGTGGCTACACCTTC
TRBV25-1,TRBD1,TRBJ1-1,.,CASSELDRVAEAFF,TGTGCCAGCAGTGAATTGGACAGGGTAGCTGAAGCTTTCTTT
TRBV7-3,.,TRBJ2-7,few,CASSSYDSYEQYF,TGTGCCAGCAGCTCCTATGACAGCTACGAGCAGTACTTC
TRBV4-1,.,TRBJ1-5,.,CASSQVGQQGQPQHF,TGCGCCAGCAGCCAAGTGGGGCAGCAGGGACAGCCCCAGCATTTT
TRBV5-6,.,TRBJ1-2,.,CASSLLQAGYTF,TGTGCCAGCAGCTTGTTACAGGCCGGCTACACCTTC
TRBV5-5,TRBD2,TRBJ2-7,.,CASRWAGSGSGEQYF,TGTGCCAGCAGATGGGCGGGTAGCGGGAGTGGCGAGCAGTACTTC
TRBV4-1,.,TRBJ1-2,.,CASSQSPPAPNYGYTF,TGCGCCAGCAGCCAATCCCCCCCAGCACCGAACTATGGCTACACCTTC
TRBV5-6,.,TRBJ2-6,.,CASSLGPSSGANVLTF,TGTGCCAGCAGCTTGGGACCGAGCTCTGGGGCCAACGTCCTGACTTTC
TRBV6-5,TRBD1,TRBJ1-6,medium-sized,CASSRRGQSDSPLHF,TGTGCCAGCAGTCGAAGGGGACAGTCGGATTCACCCCTCCACTTT
TRBV5-1,.,TRBJ2-2,.,CASRYRETTGELFF,TGCGCCAGCAGGTATCGAGAAACCACCGGGGAGCTGTTTTTT
TRBV28,TRBD1,TRBJ1-2,.,CASSRTGASFVFYGYTF,TGTGCCAGCAGCCGGACAGGGGCCTCCTTTGTTTTTTATGGCTACACCTTC
TRBV6-1,TRBD1,TRBJ1-1,.,CASSERGQGVANTEAFF,TGTGCCAGCAGTGAAAGGGGACAGGGTGTGGCGAACACTGAAGCTTTCTTT
TRBV5-1,.,TRBJ2-7,.,CASSLNSYEQYF,TGCGCCAGCAGCTTGAACTCCTACGAGCAGTACTTC
TRBV27,.,TRBJ1-1,.,CASSPIVGAGAFF,TGTGCCAGCAGTCCCATCGTGGGGGCCGGAGCTTTCTTT
TRBV15,.,TRBJ1-1,.,CATSREDRPNTEAFF,TGTGCCACCAGCAGAGAAGACAGGCCGAACACTGAAGCTTTCTTT
TRBV18,TRBD1,TRBJ1-3,.,CASSRDRGLGNTIYF,TGTGCCAGCTCAAGGGACAGGGGGCTTGGAAACACCATATATTTT
TRBV19,.,TRBJ1-1,.,CASSIYNQNTEAFF,TGTGCCAGTAGTATCTACAACCAGAACACTGAAGCTTTCTTT
TRBV28,TRBD1,TRBJ2-7,.,CASRRQGASEQYF,TGTGCCAGCAGAAGACAGGGGGCCAGCGAGCAGTACTTC
TRBV5-5,.,TRBJ2-7,.,CASSRTEYEQYF,TGTGCCAGCAGCCGGACTGAATACGAGCAGTACTTC
TRBV21-1,.,TRBJ2-4,.,CASSNGQIFPLIKNIQYF,TGTGCCAGCAGCAACGGCCAGATATTCCCCCTAATCAAAAACATTCAGTACTTC
TRBV18,.,TRBJ1-2,.,CASSPDLSSYGYTF,TGTGCCAGCTCACCCGACCTATCCTCCTATGGCTACACCTTC
TRBV4-2,.,TRBJ2-5,.,CASSQDASGETQYF,TGTGCCAGCAGCCAAGATGCTTCCGGGGAGACCCAGTACTTC
TRBV5-1,.,TRBJ2-7,.,CASSGGTGMQYF,TGCGCCAGCAGTGGAGGAACAGGGATGCAGTACTTC